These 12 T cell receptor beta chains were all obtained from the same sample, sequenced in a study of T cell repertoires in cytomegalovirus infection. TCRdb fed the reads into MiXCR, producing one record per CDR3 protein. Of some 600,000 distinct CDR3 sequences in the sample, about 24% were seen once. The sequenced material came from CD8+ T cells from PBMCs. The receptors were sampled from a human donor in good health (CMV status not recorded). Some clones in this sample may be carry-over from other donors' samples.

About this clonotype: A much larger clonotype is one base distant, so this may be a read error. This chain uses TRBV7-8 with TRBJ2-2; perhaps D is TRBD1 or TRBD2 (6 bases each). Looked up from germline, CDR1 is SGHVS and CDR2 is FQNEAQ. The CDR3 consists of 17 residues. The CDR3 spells CVSSPNLWGANTGELFF. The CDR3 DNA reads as TGTGTCAGCAGCCCGAATTTGTGGGGGGCAAACACCGGGGAGCTGTTTTTT. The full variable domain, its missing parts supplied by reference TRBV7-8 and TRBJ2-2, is GAGVSQSPRYKVAKRGQDVALRCDPISGHVSLFWYQQALGQGPEFLTYFQNEAQLDKSGLPSDRFFAERPEGSVSTLKIQRTQQEDSAVYLCVSSPNLWGANTGELFFGEGSRLTVL.

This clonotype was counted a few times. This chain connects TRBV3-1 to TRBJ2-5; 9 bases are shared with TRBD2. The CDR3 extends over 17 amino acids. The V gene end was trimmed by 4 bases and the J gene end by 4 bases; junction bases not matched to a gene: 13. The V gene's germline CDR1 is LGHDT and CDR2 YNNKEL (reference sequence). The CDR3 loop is CASSRGPGTSYGETQYF. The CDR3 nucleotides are TGTGCCAGCAGCCGCGGGCCAGGGACTAGCTACGGAGAGACCCAGTACTTC.

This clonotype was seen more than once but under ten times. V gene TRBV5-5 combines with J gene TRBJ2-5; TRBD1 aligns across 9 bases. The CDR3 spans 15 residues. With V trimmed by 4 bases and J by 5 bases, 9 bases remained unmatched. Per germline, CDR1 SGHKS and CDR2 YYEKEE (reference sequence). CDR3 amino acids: CASSHTGGDGETQYF. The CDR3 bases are TGTGCCAGCAGCCACACAGGGGGCGACGGGGAGACCCAGTACTTC.

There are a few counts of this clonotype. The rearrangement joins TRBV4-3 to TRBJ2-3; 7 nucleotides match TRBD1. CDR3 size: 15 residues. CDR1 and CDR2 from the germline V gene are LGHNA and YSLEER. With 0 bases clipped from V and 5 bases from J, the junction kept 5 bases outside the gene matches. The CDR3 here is CASSQDNRGVDTQYF. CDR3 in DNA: TGCGCCAGCAGCCAAGATAACAGGGGTGTAGATACGCAGTATTTT.

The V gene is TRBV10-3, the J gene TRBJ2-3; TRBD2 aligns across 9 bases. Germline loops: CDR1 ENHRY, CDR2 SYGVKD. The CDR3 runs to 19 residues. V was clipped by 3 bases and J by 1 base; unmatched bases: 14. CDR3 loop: CAISDGISGGQARTDTQYF. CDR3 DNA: TGTGCCATCAGTGACGGGATTAGCGGGGGCCAGGCCCGCACAGATACGCAGTATTTT.

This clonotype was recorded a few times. The CDR3 is CASSFTRQENTEAFF. In DNA form, the CDR3 reads TGTGCCAGCAGCTTTACGCGACAGGAAAACACTGAAGCTTTCTTT. V is TRBV7-3 and J is TRBJ1-1, with D possibly matching TRBD1 (6 bases). This CDR3 comprises 15 residues. V lost 3 bases and J lost 2, with 13 bases in between. The V gene's germline CDR1 is SGHTA and CDR2 FQGTGA.

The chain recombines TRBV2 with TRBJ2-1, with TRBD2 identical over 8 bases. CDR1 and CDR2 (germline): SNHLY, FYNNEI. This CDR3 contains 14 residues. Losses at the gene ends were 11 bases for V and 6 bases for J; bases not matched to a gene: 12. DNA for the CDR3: TGTGCCGCGGTGGAGCGGGGGAAGGGCAATGAGCAGTTCTTC. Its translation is CAAVERGKGNEQFF.

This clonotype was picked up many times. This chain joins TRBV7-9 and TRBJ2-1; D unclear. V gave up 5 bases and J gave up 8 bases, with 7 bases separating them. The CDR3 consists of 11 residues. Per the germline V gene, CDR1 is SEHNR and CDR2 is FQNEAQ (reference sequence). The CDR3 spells CASSTSYEQFF. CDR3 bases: TGTGCCAGCAGCACCTCGTATGAGCAGTTCTTC.

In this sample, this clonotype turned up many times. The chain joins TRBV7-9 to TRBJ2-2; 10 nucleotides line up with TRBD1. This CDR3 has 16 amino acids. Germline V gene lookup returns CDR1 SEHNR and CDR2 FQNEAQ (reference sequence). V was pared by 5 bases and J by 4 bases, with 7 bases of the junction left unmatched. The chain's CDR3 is CASSPTGGATTGELFF. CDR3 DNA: TGTGCCAGCAGCCCGACAGGGGGCGCGACCACCGGGGAGCTGTTTTTT.

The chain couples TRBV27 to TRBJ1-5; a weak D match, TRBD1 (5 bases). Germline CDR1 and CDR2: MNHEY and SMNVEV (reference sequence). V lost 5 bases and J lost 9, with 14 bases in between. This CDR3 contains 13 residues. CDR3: CASSGGEGRPQHF. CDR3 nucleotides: TGTGCCAGCAGTGGGGGGGAGGGGAGGCCCCAGCATTTT.

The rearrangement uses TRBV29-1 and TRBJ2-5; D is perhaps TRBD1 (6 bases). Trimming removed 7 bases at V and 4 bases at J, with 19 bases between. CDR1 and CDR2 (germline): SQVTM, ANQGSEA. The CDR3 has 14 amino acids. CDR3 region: CSASPTWGLETQYF. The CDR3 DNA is TGCAGCGCCTCCCCCACATGGGGGCTAGAGACCCAGTACTTC.

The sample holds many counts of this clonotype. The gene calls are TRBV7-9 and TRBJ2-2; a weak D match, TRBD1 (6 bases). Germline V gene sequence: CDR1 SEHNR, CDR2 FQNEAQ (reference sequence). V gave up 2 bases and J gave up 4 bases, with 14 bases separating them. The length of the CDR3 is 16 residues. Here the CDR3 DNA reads TGTGCCAGCAGCTTACCATTACAGGGCCCCACCGGGGAGCTGTTTTTT. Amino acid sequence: CASSLPLQGPTGELFF.